These 16 T cell receptor beta chains came from one sample sequenced in a study of shared clonotypes between healthy human individuals. Method: immunoSEQ multiplex PCR; TCRdb's copy keeps in-frame clones and lacks some. The sample lists about 1.9 million clones, just over 90% occurring once. Naive CD8 cells lacked CD45RO, underwent positive selection for CCR7 and left out terminally differentiated effector memory CD45RA+ cells. Material for sequencing was naive CD8+ T cells from PBMCs. Receptors were obtained from a man aged 18 to 30 in good health. Some clones in this sample may be carry-over from other donors' samples.

The rearrangement links TRBV5-1 to TRBJ2-2, with 11 bases lining up with TRBD2. This CDR3 is built from 16 residues. Germline assignment: CDR1 SGHRS and CDR2 YFSETQ. V was clipped by 0 bases and J by 6 bases; unmatched bases: 4. The CDR3 DNA reads as TGCGCCAGCAGCTTGGCCCGGACTAGCGGGCCCGGGGAGCTGTTTTTT. It yields the protein CASSLARTSGPGELFF. The whole variable domain, filled in from reference TRBV5-1 and TRBJ2-2, reads KAGVTQTPRYLIKTRGQQVTLSCSPISGHRSVSWYQQTPGQGLQFLFEYFSETQRNKGNFPGRFSGRQFSNSRSEMNVSTLELGDSALYLCASSLARTSGPGELFFGEGSRLTVL.

The chain employs TRBV7-2 and TRBJ2-7; 12 nucleotides align to TRBD2. With V trimmed by 5 bases and J by 3 bases, 2 bases remained unmatched. Germline V gene lookup returns CDR1 SGHTA and CDR2 FQGNSA. The CDR3 is 14 residues long. The CDR3 DNA is TGTGCCAGCAGCGCTAGCGGGAGGGACTACGAGCAGTACTTC. Amino acid sequence: CASSASGRDYEQYF. The full variable domain, with the rest looked up from reference TRBV7-2 and TRBJ2-7, is GAGVSQSPSNKVTEKGKDVELRCDPISGHTALYWYRQSLGQGLEFLIYFQGNSAPDKSGLPSDRFSAERTGGSVSTLTIQRTQQEDSAVYLCASSASGRDYEQYFGPGTRLTVT.

The chain links TRBV19 to TRBJ1-2; D uncertain. The CDR3 length is 15 residues. Germline V lookup: CDR1 LNHDA, CDR2 SQIVND (reference sequence). V was trimmed by 4 bases and J by 6 bases, leaving 18 bases between them. CDR3 DNA: TGTGCCAGTAGTACCCCCCGCGGGTCTCCCCATGGCTACACCTTC. It encodes CASSTPRGSPHGYTF.

The rearrangement joins TRBV27 to TRBJ2-7, with 10 bases that match TRBD1. Losses at the gene ends were 4 bases for V and 2 bases for J; bases not matched to a gene: 8. This CDR3 is 16 amino acids long. In germline, CDR1 is MNHEY, CDR2 SMNVEV (reference sequence). CDR3 sequence reads: CASSSLSTGGPYEQYF. The DNA for the CDR3 is TGTGCCAGCAGTTCTCTTTCGACAGGGGGCCCCTACGAGCAGTACTTC.

This clone was observed a single time. The chain combines TRBV11-1 with TRBJ2-5; 11 bases map to TRBD2. The J segment lost 3 bases and the V segment lost 6 bases, leaving 9 bases of the junction unmatched. The germline gives CDR1 SGHAT, CDR2 FQDESV (reference sequence). The CDR3 runs 16 residues. In DNA, the CDR3 is TGTGCCAGCAGAAGAGGACCGGGACTAGCGGAAGAGACCCAGTACTTC. Translating it yields CASRRGPGLAEETQYF.

The chain uses TRBV27 and TRBJ2-5, with D unresolved. Germline V gives CDR1 MNHEY, CDR2 SMNVEV (reference sequence). V was pared by 6 bases and J by 3 bases, with 11 bases between. The CDR3 is made up of 13 amino acids. This CDR3 is CASRDNGKETQYF. The CDR3 nucleotides are TGTGCCAGCAGGGATAACGGAAAAGAGACCCAGTACTTC.

V is TRBV2 and J is TRBJ1-1; 10 nucleotides align to TRBD1. Germline CDR1 SNHLY, CDR2 FYNNEI. This CDR3 has 14 residues. Losses at the gene ends were 7 bases for V and 5 bases for J; bases not matched to a gene: 7. CDR3 in amino acids: CASTLTGGGTEAFF. The DNA of the CDR3 is TGTGCCAGCACCTTGACAGGGGGCGGGACTGAAGCTTTCTTT.

The chain carries TRBV19 and TRBJ2-7; D gene unclear. The CDR3 length is 13 residues. Trimming left V 6 bases short and J 1 base short, with 10 bases between. CDR1 is LNHDA, CDR2 SQIVND, per germline (reference sequence). The CDR3 is CASRVNPSYEQYF. Written as DNA, the CDR3 is TGTGCCAGTAGAGTCAACCCTTCCTACGAGCAGTACTTC.

This chain links TRBV6-5 with TRBJ2-3, with 7 positions matching TRBD2. The germline V gene has CDR1 MNHEY and CDR2 SVGAGI. The CDR3 length is 15 residues. Unmatched junction bases numbered 5, after V lost 2 bases and J lost 3 bases. CDR3 loop: CASSYRRSGTDTQYF. The DNA of the CDR3 is TGTGCCAGCAGTTACCGTCGTAGCGGGACAGATACGCAGTATTTT.

The rearrangement joins TRBV7-9 to TRBJ2-3; 7 bases align to TRBD1. Germline V lookup: CDR1 SEHNR, CDR2 FQNEAQ (reference sequence). V was pared by 3 bases and J by 2 bases, with 8 bases of the junction left unmatched. The length of the CDR3 is 16 residues. The CDR3 nucleotides are TGTGCCAGCAGCTTTGACAGGGCAGTCTACACAGATACGCAGTATTTT. This encodes CASSFDRAVYTDTQYF.

The chain combines TRBV6-1 with TRBJ2-5; D gene unclear. CDR3 size: 14 residues. The V gene's germline CDR1 is MNHNS and CDR2 SASEGT. V was pared by 0 bases and J by 5 bases, with 10 bases between. CDR3 DNA sequence: TGTGCCAGCAGTGAAGCGGACGTTTGGGAGACCCAGTACTTC. The encoded protein is CASSEADVWETQYF.

A single count supports this clone. The rearrangement links TRBV6-5 to TRBJ2-7, with D possibly TRBD1 on 6 matching bases. The germline V gene encodes CDR1 MNHEY and CDR2 SVGAGI. V gave up 5 bases and J gave up 6 bases, with 20 bases separating them. CDR3 size: 15 residues. Written as DNA, the CDR3 is TGTGCCAGCAGTAGCAGGGGAGAGGATGGAATCGAGCAGTACTTC. Amino acid sequence: CASSSRGEDGIEQYF.

The rearrangement uses TRBV21-1 and TRBJ1-2; the table's TRBD1 call for D was not verified on the DNA. TRBV21-1 is noted as a pseudogene. CDR3 length: 15 amino acids. Here the CDR3 reads CASSKYPGQGGGYTF. The CDR3, as DNA: TGTGCCAGCAGCAAATATCCGGGACAGGGTGGTGGCTACACCTTC.

The V call is TRBV6-6, the J call TRBJ2-7; D might be TRBD1 or TRBD2, each matching 5 bases. The V gene lost 8 bases and the J gene lost 0 bases, with 17 bases spanning the gap. Germline V CDR1 and CDR2: MNHNY, SVGAGI (reference sequence). This CDR3 region has 15 residues. In nucleotides, the CDR3 is TGTGCCAGCCGCCCCGGGGCAGGGAGCTCCTACGAGCAGTACTTC. Translated, it gives CASRPGAGSSYEQYF.

The chain has TRBV21-1 and TRBJ2-7; no check of the table's D call, TRBD2, against the DNA was made. TRBV21-1 is flagged as a pseudogene. CDR3 size: 15 residues. The CDR3 protein is CASSKGLAFPFEQYF. Written as DNA, the CDR3 is TGTGCCAGCAGCAAAGGACTAGCGTTCCCCTTCGAGCAGTACTTC.

The chain couples TRBV28 to TRBJ2-3, with D maybe TRBD1 (6 bases). CDR3 length: 15 amino acids. CDR1 is MDHEN and CDR2 is SYDVKM in the germline V gene. Trimming pared 3 bases from V and 3 bases from J, leaving 13 bases between. The CDR3 here is CASSFSRGGTDTQYF. The CDR3 bases are TGTGCCAGCAGTTTCTCCCGAGGGGGTACAGATACGCAGTATTTT.